A single sample is the source of the 28 T cell receptor beta chains below, sequenced in a study of vaccination and CD4 T cells after COVID-19. Treatment specified: roughly ten-day PBMC culture with coronavirus spike peptide pools or control peptides (ViraFEST assay). Cultured CD4+ T-cell DNA underwent Oncomine TCR Beta short-read sequencing. TCRdb independently ran MiXCR on the PCR reads; one entry per CDR3 protein. This sample carries over 15,000 distinct CDR3 sequences, approximately 50% of them seen once, and the ten largest clones take around 7.4%. No antigen has been identified for these receptors. The specimen was CD4+ T cells from blood, cultured in vitro. The receptors were sampled from a human donor who had recovered from COVID-19.

The CDR3 reads CASSLTRDRWQPQHF. The CDR3 DNA reads TGTGCCAGCAGTTTGACACGGGACAGATGGCAGCCCCAGCATTTT. V is TRBV7-8 and J is TRBJ1-5; 7 nucleotides match TRBD1. Germline V lookup: CDR1 SGHVS, CDR2 FQNEAQ. The CDR3 consists of 15 residues. The ends lost 6 bases at V and 7 bases at J; junction bases unmatched: 12.

The chain links TRBV7-9 to TRBJ1-1; D not certain. The V gene lost 5 bases and the J gene lost 5 bases, with 21 bases spanning the gap. CDR3 size: 16 residues. Germline CDR1 SEHNR, CDR2 FQNEAQ (reference sequence). The CDR3 sequence: CASSPHKGSGNTEAFF. As DNA, the CDR3 is TGTGCCAGCAGCCCCCATAAGGGTAGTGGAAATACTGAAGCTTTCTTT.

The chain uses TRBV7-3 and TRBJ1-1, with D possibly being TRBD1 (5 bases). Between the trimmed V and J ends, which lost 5 bases and 7 bases, there was a span of 17 bases. The CDR3 has 14 residues. Germline CDR1 is SGHTA and CDR2 is FQGTGA. In DNA form, the CDR3 reads TGTGCCAGCAGCAACCGACAGAGGGCTTTTGAAGCTTTCTTT. Amino acid sequence: CASSNRQRAFEAFF.

This rearrangement joins TRBV4-1 to TRBJ2-2; 7 bases are shared with TRBD2. The CDR3 has 16 amino acids. With V trimmed by 4 bases and J by 1 base, 6 bases remained unmatched. In germline, CDR1 is MGHRA, CDR2 YSYEKL. The CDR3 DNA follows: TGCGCCAGCAGCCCCCGTGGACTAGGGAACACCGGGGAGCTGTTTTTT. Residues: CASSPRGLGNTGELFF.

The rearrangement joins TRBV4-3 to TRBJ2-7, with D unresolved. This CDR3 is built from 15 residues. CDR1 LGHNA and CDR2 YSLEER come from the germline V gene. Trimming pared 3 bases from V and 0 bases from J, leaving 12 bases between. CDR3 DNA: TGCGCCAGCAGCCACCGGGCCTCCGGCTCCTACGAGCAGTACTTC. It codes for CASSHRASGSYEQYF.

The chain uses TRBV12-5 and TRBJ1-5; 10 bases match TRBD1. The CDR3 covers 14 residues. Germline V gene sequence: CDR1 LGHNT, CDR2 FRNRAP. The trim removed 5 bases at V and 6 bases at J, leaving 4 bases unmatched. The CDR3 region is CASGHGQGVQPQHF. The CDR3 coding sequence is TGTGCTAGTGGTCACGGACAGGGGGTTCAGCCCCAGCATTTT. The variable domain in full, with the rest retrieved from reference TRBV12-5 and TRBJ1-5, is DARVTQTPRHKVTEMGQEVTMRCQPILGHNTVFWYRQTMMQGLELLAYFRNRAPLDDSGMPKDRFSAEMPDATLATLKIQPSEPRDSAVYFCASGHGQGVQPQHFGDGTRLSIL.

This chain joins TRBV20-1 and TRBJ1-6; 10 bases fit TRBD1. With 5 bases clipped from V and 13 bases from J, the junction kept 14 bases outside the gene matches. The germline V gene has CDR1 DFQATT and CDR2 SNEGSKA (reference sequence). The CDR3 covers 15 residues. This CDR3 reads CSAGRGTGDGGPLHF. DNA for the CDR3: TGCAGTGCTGGCCGAGGGACAGGGGATGGCGGGCCCCTCCACTTT.

The chain recombines TRBV6-1 with TRBJ1-2; D is ambiguous. Germline values: CDR1 MNHNS, CDR2 SASEGT. CDR3 length equals 16 residues. V lost 2 bases to trimming and J lost 0 bases, with 13 bases between them. The CDR3 sequence is CASSEPWQDTNYGYTF. The CDR3 DNA follows: TGTGCCAGCAGTGAACCCTGGCAGGATACTAACTATGGCTACACCTTC.

The chain recombines TRBV18 with TRBJ1-6; D unclear. Germline CDR1 reads KGHSH; CDR2 reads LQKENI. This CDR3 is 15 amino acids long. Trimming left V 4 bases short and J 9 bases short, with 16 bases between. CDR3 sequence (DNA): TGTGCCAGCTCACTCCAGTCCCCTAACGGTTCACCCCTCCACTTT. This encodes CASSLQSPNGSPLHF.

The V gene is TRBV6-1, the J gene TRBJ1-1, with TRBD1 identical over 8 bases. V lost 5 bases and J lost 8; bases outside the gene matches: 10. The CDR3 contains 14 residues. Germline assignment: CDR1 MNHNS and CDR2 SASEGT. CDR3 DNA: TGTGCCAGCAGTATAGGACAGGGAGGAACGGAAGCTTTCTTT. This codes for CASSIGQGGTEAFF.

This clonotype was recorded a few times. V is TRBV6-1 and J is TRBJ2-5; the match to TRBD2 covers 8 bases. The V and J ends lost 11 bases and 4 bases, in that order; junction bases with no gene match: 9. The CDR3 extends over 13 amino acids. Germline CDR1 reads MNHNS; CDR2 reads SASEGT. The CDR3 DNA follows: TGTGCCTACGGTGGGCTAGCGGGAGAGACCCAGTACTTC. Its translation is CAYGGLAGETQYF.

This clonotype was counted only a few times. The gene calls are TRBV6-1 and TRBJ2-1, with D possibly called TRBD1 or TRBD2 (5 bases each). CDR3 length equals 14 residues. Germline V gives CDR1 MNHNS, CDR2 SASEGT. V dropped 6 bases and J dropped 6 bases, with 15 bases sitting between them. CDR3 in amino acids: CASSLVLGVNEQFF. The CDR3 nucleotides are TGTGCCAGCAGCCTCGTATTGGGGGTCAATGAGCAGTTCTTC.

This clonotype was counted a few times. The chain combines TRBV9 with TRBJ1-1; D call uncertain. Trimming removed 0 bases at V and 1 base at J, with 4 bases between. The CDR3 sequence is 13 residues long. Germline V gene lookup returns CDR1 SGDLS and CDR2 YYNGEE. The CDR3 coding sequence is TGTGCCAGCAGCGTAGTACAGAACACTGAAGCTTTCTTT. Encoded protein: CASSVVQNTEAFF.

This sequence joins TRBV6-2 or TRBV6-3 and TRBJ1-5; no reliable D call. V was clipped by 2 bases and J by 7 bases, with 9 bases between them. CDR1 MNHEY and CDR2 SVGEGT come from the germline V gene. The CDR3 has 13 residues. In nucleotides, the CDR3 is TGTGCCAGCAGTTACCTAGCTTGGCAGCCCCAGCATTTT. This gives the protein CASSYLAWQPQHF.

The sample holds a few counts of this clonotype. V usage is TRBV12-3 or TRBV12-4 and J usage is TRBJ1-2; D is undetermined. This CDR3 comprises 12 residues. V lost 0 bases to trimming and J lost 8 bases, with 7 bases between them. CDR3 in amino acids: CASSLAGWGYTF. CDR3 in DNA: TGTGCCAGCAGTTTAGCCGGGTGGGGCTACACCTTC.

This chain joins TRBV4-1 and TRBJ2-7; 10 bases align to TRBD2. CDR1 and CDR2 from the germline V gene are MGHRA and YSYEKL. Trimming cost V 1 base and J 5 bases; bases outside gene matches: 8. The CDR3 runs 16 residues. The DNA for the CDR3 is TGCGCCAGCAGCCAAGGTGTACTAGCGGGGCTCGACGAGCAGTACTTC. It is translated as CASSQGVLAGLDEQYF.

J is TRBJ2-2 and V is TRBV6-1, with 7 positions matching TRBD1. In germline, CDR1 is MNHNS, CDR2 SASEGT. The V segment lost 8 bases and the J segment 0 bases; nucleotides outside the gene matches: 6. This CDR3 is built from 15 residues. Written as DNA, the CDR3 is TGTGCCAGCCACTGGGACAGTTCGAACACCGGGGAGCTGTTTTTT. Translation gives CASHWDSSNTGELFF.

This clonotype came up a few times. The chain recombines TRBV15 with TRBJ1-6; D is unclear. The germline CDR1 and CDR2 sequences are LNHNV and YYDKDF (reference sequence). This CDR3 has 16 residues. V dropped 4 bases and J dropped 10 bases, with 20 bases sitting between them. CDR3 sequence reads: CATSKSAWGETSPLHF. CDR3 coding DNA: TGTGCCACCAGCAAGTCCGCTTGGGGAGAAACATCACCCCTCCACTTT.

The chain has TRBV5-4 and TRBJ2-3; 7 bases fit TRBD2. The CDR3 contains 15 residues. Trimming removed 4 bases from V and 6 bases from J; junction bases left unmatched: 11. Germline lookup yields CDR1 SGHNT and CDR2 YYREEE (reference sequence). This CDR3 reads CASSASLVRGDTQYF. CDR3 sequence (DNA): TGTGCCAGCAGCGCATCACTAGTGCGGGGGGATACGCAGTATTTT.

This chain links TRBV6-5 with TRBJ1-1; D is unresolved. Germline CDR1 and CDR2: MNHEY and SVGAGI. V dropped 1 base and J dropped 0 bases, with 3 bases sitting between them. The CDR3 consists of 13 residues. CDR3 region: CASSYFLNTEAFF. The CDR3 DNA follows: TGTGCCAGCAGTTACTTCCTGAACACTGAAGCTTTCTTT.

The chain couples TRBV7-9 to TRBJ2-1; D perhaps matches TRBD2 (6 bases). V was shortened by 4 bases and J by 8 bases, with 15 bases between the two germline ends. The CDR3 has 14 residues. CDR1 and CDR2 (germline): SEHNR, FQNEAQ (reference sequence). CDR3 in amino acids: CASSSALWGDEQFF. The DNA for the CDR3 is TGTGCCAGCAGCTCCGCATTATGGGGGGATGAGCAGTTCTTC. The whole variable domain, remainder taken from reference TRBV7-9 and TRBJ2-1, is DTGVSQNPRHKITKRGQNVTFRCDPISEHNRLYWYRQTLGQGPEFLTYFQNEAQLEKSRLLSDRFSAERPKGSFSTLEIQRTEQGDSAMYLCASSSALWGDEQFFGPGTRLTVL.

This chain joins TRBV2 and TRBJ2-5; no reliable D call. The CDR3 has 15 amino acids. Per the germline V gene, CDR1 is SNHLY and CDR2 is FYNNEI. V was clipped by 6 bases and J by 2 bases, with 16 bases between them. CDR3 DNA sequence: TGTGCCAGCAGACGAGACGGAATCTATCAAGAGACCCAGTACTTC. This translates into CASRRDGIYQETQYF. Variable domain in full (rest from reference TRBV2 and TRBJ2-5): EPEVTQTPSHQVTQMGQEVILRCVPISNHLYFYWYRQILGQKVEFLVSFYNNEISEKSEIFDDQFSVERPDGSNFTLKIRSTKLEDSAMYFCASRRDGIYQETQYFGPGTRLLVL.

The J gene is TRBJ1-1, the V gene TRBV24-1, with no clear D. CDR1 KGHDR and CDR2 SFDVKD come from the germline V gene. This CDR3 comprises 12 residues. Trimming shortened V by 4 bases and J by 7 bases, and 9 bases separated the two germline ends. In DNA form, the CDR3 reads TGTGCCACCAGTGACCCCGGCGGTGAAGCTTTCTTT. Amino acids: CATSDPGGEAFF.

The chain recombines TRBV7-8 with TRBJ2-3; TRBD2 matches at 12 bases. The V gene's germline CDR1 is SGHVS and CDR2 FQNEAQ. The junction had 5 bases not matched to a gene; V was cut back by 5 bases and J by 2 bases. CDR3 size: 16 residues. The CDR3 sequence is CASSLLAGGYTDTQYF. CDR3 DNA: TGTGCCAGCAGCCTACTAGCGGGAGGATACACAGATACGCAGTATTTT.

The chain uses TRBV5-1 and TRBJ2-1; D remains ambiguous. V was trimmed by 1 base and J by 0 bases, leaving 8 bases between them. The germline gives CDR1 SGHRS, CDR2 YFSETQ. This CDR3 region has 15 residues. The CDR3 nucleotides read TGCGCCAGCAGCTTGAGCGCGAGCTCCTACAATGAGCAGTTCTTC. Translating gives CASSLSASSYNEQFF. Together with reference TRBV5-1 and TRBJ2-1, the CDR3 gives the full variable domain: KAGVTQTPRYLIKTRGQQVTLSCSPISGHRSVSWYQQTPGQGLQFLFEYFSETQRNKGNFPGRFSGRQFSNSRSEMNVSTLELGDSALYLCASSLSASSYNEQFFGPGTRLTVL.

The chain employs TRBV5-5 and TRBJ2-7; possibly TRBD1 or TRBD2 for D (5 bases each). CDR1 and CDR2 from the germline V gene are SGHKS and YYEKEE (reference sequence). CDR3 length: 17 amino acids. Trimming pared 5 bases from V and 2 bases from J, leaving 23 bases between. In DNA form, the CDR3 reads TGTGCCAGCAGGGGCTCGGCAGGGACGGGATATACCTACGAGCAGTACTTC. The encoded protein is CASRGSAGTGYTYEQYF.

The chain couples TRBV5-1 to TRBJ2-1; 8 bases are shared with TRBD2. V was pared by 0 bases and J by 5 bases, with 4 bases of the junction left unmatched. In germline, CDR1 is SGHRS, CDR2 YFSETQ. The CDR3 loop spans 15 amino acids. CDR3 protein: CASSLVLAGNNEQFF. Written as DNA, the CDR3 is TGCGCCAGCAGCTTGGTCCTAGCGGGCAACAATGAGCAGTTCTTC. Full variable domain (rest looked up from reference TRBV5-1 and TRBJ2-1): KAGVTQTPRYLIKTRGQQVTLSCSPISGHRSVSWYQQTPGQGLQFLFEYFSETQRNKGNFPGRFSGRQFSNSRSEMNVSTLELGDSALYLCASSLVLAGNNEQFFGPGTRLTVL.

V usage is TRBV7-9 and J usage is TRBJ2-7; 13 positions match TRBD2. The CDR3 covers 17 residues. Germline CDR1 SEHNR, CDR2 FQNEAQ (reference sequence). Losses at the gene ends were 5 bases for V and 4 bases for J; bases not matched to a gene: 11. The DNA of the CDR3 is TGTGCCAGCAGCCCACCCGGGACTAGCGGGACACGTTACGAGCAGTACTTC. It specifies CASSPPGTSGTRYEQYF. Supplemented by reference TRBV7-9 and TRBJ2-7, the full variable domain reads DTGVSQNPRHKITKRGQNVTFRCDPISEHNRLYWYRQTLGQGPEFLTYFQNEAQLEKSRLLSDRFSAERPKGSFSTLEIQRTEQGDSAMYLCASSPPGTSGTRYEQYFGPGTRLTVT.